The 9 T cell receptor beta chains reported below all come from one sample, sequenced in a study of regulatory T cells in long-lasting Graves disease. As to time point: newly diagnosed GD, antithyroid drugs for less than 3 months. Isolated PBMC RNA provided the starting material for the TCR library. Construction of TCR beta libraries relied on iRepertoire HTBI primers and on Arm-PCR targeting CDR3 regions. Using its own MiXCR run on the multiplex PCR reads, TCRdb lists one record per CDR3 protein. Of hundreds of thousands of distinct CDR3 sequences in the sample, about 16% were seen once. The data also belong to a second study, concerning T cells in Graves' hyperthyroidism and ophthalmopathy.

The sample here was peripheral blood mononuclear cells (PBMCs), taken at new diagnosis, from a patient treated with antithyroid drugs. These TCRs come from a woman aged 30 to 39 with Graves disease.

To note about this clonotype: A read error may be the cause here, since a much bigger clone is one base away. This sequence joins TRBV7-3 and TRBJ1-4; tentatively, D is TRBD1 (5 bases). Trimming took off 5 bases at V and 8 bases at J, with 15 bases between the two ends. The CDR3 runs 14 residues. Germline CDR1 SGHTA, CDR2 FQGTGA. The CDR3: CASSQGRDGEKLFF. The CDR3 DNA is TGTGCCAGCAGCCAGGGCAGGGATGGGGAAAAACTGTTTTTT. Based on the CDR3 plus reference TRBV7-3 and TRBJ1-4, the full variable domain is GAGVSQTPSNKVTEKGKYVELRCDPISGHTALYWYRQSLGQGPEFLIYFQGTGAADDSGLPNDRFFAVRPEGSVSTLKIQRTERGDSAVYLCASSQGRDGEKLFFGSGTQLSVL.

The rearrangement links TRBV18 to TRBJ1-1; D is uncertain. Germline V lookup: CDR1 KGHSH, CDR2 LQKENI. The CDR3 contains 12 residues. With 5 bases removed from V and 6 bases from J, the gap between germline ends came to 10 bases. In DNA, the CDR3 is TGTGCCAGCTCAGACACCGGTTCTGAAGCTTTCTTT. Translated: CASSDTGSEAFF. The full variable domain, in which reference TRBV18 and TRBJ1-1 provide the parts outside the CDR3, is NAGVMQNPRHLVRRRGQEARLRCSPMKGHSHVYWYRQLPEEGLKFMVYLQKENIIDESGMPKERFSAEFPKEGPSILRIQQVVRGDSAAYFCASSDTGSEAFFGQGTRLTVV.

In its sample, this clonotype was seen many times. This chain links TRBV7-9 with TRBJ2-1; 14 nucleotides line up with TRBD2. V shed 5 bases, J shed 8 bases, and the junction held 11 bases outside the gene matches. CDR1 is SEHNR, CDR2 FQNEAQ, per germline (reference sequence). This CDR3 region has 17 residues. The CDR3 region is CASSLGTSGRGLDEQFF. Here the CDR3 DNA reads TGTGCCAGCAGCCTTGGGACTAGCGGGAGAGGTTTAGATGAGCAGTTCTTC.

This clonotype was picked up many times. V and J are TRBV7-8 and TRBJ2-7, with D possibly TRBD1 on 5 matching bases. This CDR3 comprises 14 residues. The germline CDR1 and CDR2 sequences are SGHVS and FQNEAQ. Trimming took 1 base from V and 4 from J, leaving 11 bases between them. CDR3 sequence (DNA): TGTGCCAGCAGCTTAGACTCCAGGGAATACGAGCAGTACTTC. Amino acids: CASSLDSREYEQYF. The full variable domain, with the rest looked up from reference TRBV7-8 and TRBJ2-7, is GAGVSQSPRYKVAKRGQDVALRCDPISGHVSLFWYQQALGQGPEFLTYFQNEAQLDKSGLPSDRFFAERPEGSVSTLKIQRTQQEDSAVYLCASSLDSREYEQYFGPGTRLTVT.

In its sample, this clonotype was seen once. This could be a read error, since a much larger clone is one nucleotide away. The genes are TRBV28 and TRBJ2-7; the D call may be TRBD1 or TRBD2 (5 bases each). The CDR3 spans 11 residues. Germline-derived CDR1 and CDR2 are MDHEN and SYDVKM. With 8 bases removed from V and 9 bases from J, the gap between germline ends came to 14 bases. In DNA, the CDR3 is TGTGCCAGCGCCGTCCAGGGACCGCAGTACTTC. Its protein is CASAVQGPQYF. Full variable domain (remainder filled in from reference TRBV28 and TRBJ2-7): DVKVTQSSRYLVKRTGEKVFLECVQDMDHENMFWYRQDPGLGLRLIYFSYDVKMKEKGDIPEGYSVSREKKERFSLILESASTNQTSMYLCASAVQGPQYFGPGTRLTVT.

The chain recombines TRBV11-2 with TRBJ2-3; tentative D call: TRBD2 (6 bases). The V end lost 5 bases, the J end lost 0 bases, and 15 bases lay between the germline ends. This CDR3 is built from 16 residues. Per germline, CDR1 SGHAT and CDR2 FQNNGV. The CDR3 DNA is TGTGCCAGCAGCCTCCGGGAGAGCCACAGCACAGATACGCAGTATTTT. This gives the protein CASSLRESHSTDTQYF.

The sample holds many counts of this clonotype. The genes are TRBV2 and TRBJ1-5; TRBD1 matches 7 bases. The CDR3 is made up of 14 amino acids. Germline CDR1 and CDR2: SNHLY and FYNNEI. Unmatched junction bases numbered 7, after V lost 8 bases and J lost 3 bases. The CDR3 spells CASSGQRNNQPQHF. The CDR3, as DNA: TGTGCCAGCTCGGGACAGAGGAACAATCAGCCCCAGCATTTT.

V and J are TRBV28 and TRBJ1-2; D unclear. The germline V and J ends were trimmed by 6 bases and 4 bases, with 15 bases remaining between them. CDR1 MDHEN and CDR2 SYDVKM come from the germline V gene. This CDR3 spans 14 amino acids. CDR3 DNA sequence: TGTGCCAGCAGCGGCCTCGGTGGGCGCTATGGCTACACCTTC. This translates into CASSGLGGRYGYTF.

This clonotype was seen more than once but under ten times. The J gene is TRBJ2-7, the V gene TRBV27; maybe TRBD2 (5 bases). Deletions cut 4 bases from V and 3 bases from J, with 13 bases between. In germline, CDR1 is MNHEY, CDR2 SMNVEV (reference sequence). CDR3 length: 14 amino acids. This CDR3 is CASSYRLAGYEQYF. The DNA of the CDR3 is TGTGCCAGCAGTTACCGCCTAGCAGGCTACGAGCAGTACTTC.